Listed below are T cell receptor beta chains from one sample, sequenced in a study of blood T cell repertoires in COVID-19. Sequenced by immunoSEQ multiplex PCR; TCRdb stores in-frame clones only, minus some. The data contain 200,000 to 250,000 clones, 90% of them singletons. The specimen was peripheral blood. The receptors were sampled from a man aged 30 to 39 with COVID-19, enrolled during active disease. Both conserved end residues are part of each CDR3. A D gene is named only where the DNA matches it firmly. Expanded clones are given a class, and other clones once, few, many or no size at all.

D	size	V	J	DNA	CDR3
NA	NA	TRBV19	TRBJ1-5	TGTGCCAGTAGTATGGGGAGGGAAATCAGCCCCCAGCATTTT	CASSMGREISPQHF
NA	NA	TRBV29-1	TRBJ1-2	TGCAGCGTTGGAGACCCGCCCGGCTATGGCTACACCTTC	CSVGDPPGYGYTF
NA	NA	TRBV11-2	TRBJ2-1	TGTGCCAGCAGCGCAGACAATGAGCAGTTCTTC	CASSADNEQFF
NA	NA	TRBV27	TRBJ1-1	TGTGCCAGCAGCCCCCGACAACTGAACACTGAAGCTTTCTTT	CASSPRQLNTEAFF
NA	NA	TRBV4-3	TRBJ2-5	TGCGCCAGCAGCCAGAACGACGGGATACAAGAGACCCAGTACTTC	CASSQNDGIQETQYF
TRBD2	NA	TRBV28	TRBJ2-7	TGTGCCAGCAGTTTGACGACTAGCGGGAGCTACGAGCAGTACTTC	CASSLTTSGSYEQYF
NA	NA	TRBV12-3/TRBV12-4	TRBJ1-6	TGTGCCAGCAGTTTCGTTAATTCACCCCTCCACTTT	CASSFVNSPLHF
NA	NA	TRBV7-9	TRBJ1-1	TGTGCCAGCAGCAAAATGCGGCAGGGCGCGAACACTGAAGCTTTCTTT	CASSKMRQGANTEAFF
NA	NA	TRBV6-2/TRBV6-3	TRBJ2-3	TGTGCCAGCAGTTACGGGCAGTGGCCAGATACGCAGTATTTT	CASSYGQWPDTQYF
NA	NA	TRBV24-1	TRBJ2-5	TGTGCCACCAGTGATTTACCGCAGGGGTCCCAGTACTTC	CATSDLPQGSQYF
NA	NA	TRBV19	TRBJ1-2	TGTGCCAGTAGTTCTGCGGGGTCATATGGCTACACCTTC	CASSSAGSYGYTF
NA	few	TRBV6-1	TRBJ1-1	TGTGCCAGCAGTGAAAGATGGGGGCGTGCTGAAGCTTTCTTT	CASSERWGRAEAFF
NA	NA	TRBV12-3/TRBV12-4	TRBJ1-2	TGTGCCACCCAAGTGGCAGCTAACTATGGCTACACCTTC	CATQVAANYGYTF
NA	NA	TRBV6-2/TRBV6-3	TRBJ2-7	TGTGCCAGCAGTACGCGACAGGCCCCGACCTACGAGCAGTACTTC	CASSTRQAPTYEQYF
NA	once	TRBV11-3	TRBJ1-3	TGTGCCAGCAGCCAGGGTAGAGATTCTGGAAACACCATATATTTT	CASSQGRDSGNTIYF
NA	once	TRBV5-5	TRBJ2-7	TGTGCCAGCAGCATTACAGGGTTCTTTGAGCAGTACTTC	CASSITGFFEQYF
NA	NA	TRBV24-1	TRBJ1-2	TGTGCCACCTCTCAAGGGGGATATGGCTACACCTTC	CATSQGGYGYTF
NA	NA	TRBV4-2	TRBJ2-1	TGTGCCAGCAGCCAAGATTTGGGTCTCGGGTACAATGAGCAGTTCTTC	CASSQDLGLGYNEQFF
NA	NA	TRBV18	TRBJ2-7	TGTGCCAGCTCACCACCGACATACACCTACGAGCAGTACTTC	CASSPPTYTYEQYF
TRBD1	NA	TRBV10-3	TRBJ1-1	TGTGCCATCAGTGAGTCGGTACAGGGGGCCACTGAAGCTTTCTTT	CAISESVQGATEAFF
NA	NA	TRBV7-9	TRBJ1-6	TGTGCCAGCAGCTTAAGAAGCGGGGGAGATTCACCCCTCCACTTT	CASSLRSGGDSPLHF
NA	NA	TRBV6-5	TRBJ2-1	TGTGCCAGCAGGCCTACAGGGTTATCCAATGAGCAGTTCTTC	CASRPTGLSNEQFF
NA	NA	TRBV9	TRBJ1-1	TGTGCCAGCAGCCTTTCCGCCGGACAGTATTACACTGAAGCTTTCTTT	CASSLSAGQYYTEAFF
TRBD2	once	TRBV7-8	TRBJ2-7	TGTGCCAGCAGCTTAGGAGGGACTAGCGGGAGCGCCAGGGGCTACGAGCAGTACTTC	CASSLGGTSGSARGYEQYF
TRBD1	once	TRBV7-2	TRBJ1-2	TGTGCCAGCAGCTTAGTCTCCGTTGGACAGGGTCACTATGGCTACACCTTC	CASSLVSVGQGHYGYTF
TRBD1	NA	TRBV5-4	TRBJ2-5	TGTGCCAGCAGCCCTACGACAGGGCGGGAGACCCAGTACTTC	CASSPTTGRETQYF
NA	NA	TRBV7-3	TRBJ2-7	TGTGCCAGCAGCCCTACTAACGGGGGTGCCCAAGAGCAGTACTTC	CASSPTNGGAQEQYF
TRBD1	once	TRBV6-5	TRBJ1-1	TGTGCCAGCAGATCGACAGGGATGAACACTGAAGCTTTCTTT	CASRSTGMNTEAFF
NA	NA	TRBV6-2/TRBV6-3	TRBJ1-5	TGTGCCAGCAGTTATTTAATAGGAGGGTTGAGCAATCAGCCCCAGCATTTT	CASSYLIGGLSNQPQHF
NA	NA	TRBV6-5	TRBJ1-5	TGTGCCAGTAGGGGGGGCGCGGGTCAGCCCCAGCATTTT	CASRGGAGQPQHF
TRBD1	once	TRBV10-3	TRBJ1-5	TGTGCCATCAGTGAGCAGGGGGCGAGCAATCAGCCCCAGCATTTT	CAISEQGASNQPQHF
TRBD1	NA	TRBV30	TRBJ1-2	TGTGCCTGGACGACAGGGGGCGCAGGAGGGGGCTACACCTTC	CAWTTGGAGGGYTF
TRBD1	NA	TRBV9	TRBJ2-7	TGTGCCAGCAGCGTAGAGGGACAGGGTTTCGGCGAGCAGTACTTC	CASSVEGQGFGEQYF
NA	NA	TRBV21-1	TRBJ1-5	TGTGCCAGCTATACCAGCCCGAGACAGTACCCCAATCAGCCCCAGCATTTT	CASYTSPRQYPNQPQHF
TRBD1	NA	TRBV13	TRBJ2-7	TGTGCCAGCAGCTTACTAAGACAGGGGACCTACGAGCAGTACTTC	CASSLLRQGTYEQYF
TRBD1	once	TRBV6-2/TRBV6-3	TRBJ1-5	TGTGCCAGCAGTTACACTTACTCGACAGGGGGCATTCAGCCCCAGCATTTT	CASSYTYSTGGIQPQHF
TRBD2	NA	TRBV28	TRBJ2-3	TGTGCCAGCAGTTTACCTAGCGGGAGGACAGATACGCAGTATTTT	CASSLPSGRTDTQYF
NA	NA	TRBV4-2	TRBJ1-6	TGTGCCAGCAGCCAAGATCCGGACAACGGGTCACCCCTCCACTTT	CASSQDPDNGSPLHF
NA	NA	TRBV5-8	TRBJ1-2	TGTGCCAGCAGCTTGGGACAGGCTCGGGACTATGGCTACACCTTC	CASSLGQARDYGYTF
TRBD1	NA	TRBV10-1	TRBJ1-2	TGCGCCAGCAGAGAATGGACAGGGCCCGACTATGGCTACACCTTC	CASREWTGPDYGYTF
TRBD1	NA	TRBV27	TRBJ2-7	TGTGCCAGCAGTTTCAGTACGGGACAGGTCCATTTCGAGCAGTACTTC	CASSFSTGQVHFEQYF
NA	NA	TRBV6-4	TRBJ1-2	TGTGCCAGCAGTGCCCTCGGGGGAGCTAACTATGGCTACACCTTC	CASSALGGANYGYTF
TRBD1	NA	TRBV19	TRBJ2-1	TGTGCCAGTTCGGCGGGACAGGGTCGGTACTTGGTCCCCAATGAGCAGTTCTTC	CASSAGQGRYLVPNEQFF
NA	few	TRBV5-4	TRBJ1-4	TGTGCCAGCAGCTTGGGCGGGGGCGGTTTTCGCGGAAAACTGTTTTTT	CASSLGGGGFRGKLFF
NA	NA	TRBV19	TRBJ2-2	TGTGCCAGTACCTCGGTCACGTCGGAGGGGCGGGCCGGGGAGCTGTTTTTT	CASTSVTSEGRAGELFF
NA	NA	TRBV19	TRBJ1-1	TGTGCCAGTAGTCCCTCGAGGGACACTGAAGCTTTCTTT	CASSPSRDTEAFF
TRBD2	NA	TRBV18	TRBJ2-2	TGTGCCAGCTCAACAACCGGGACTAGCGGGACCGGGGAGCTGTTTTTT	CASSTTGTSGTGELFF
NA	NA	TRBV19	TRBJ1-1	TGTGCCAGTATAGGCCCAACCAGAGGTAACACTGAAGCTTTCTTT	CASIGPTRGNTEAFF
NA	NA	TRBV24-1	TRBJ1-1	TGTGCCACCAGAGGACAGTCTTCTACTGAAGCTTTCTTT	CATRGQSSTEAFF
TRBD1	NA	TRBV6-2/TRBV6-3	TRBJ2-5	TGTGCCAGCAGTTACTCGGCGACAGGGGTAGAGACCCAGTACTTC	CASSYSATGVETQYF
TRBD1	NA	TRBV5-1	TRBJ2-2	TGCGCCAGCAGCTTGGGGGACAGCACCGGGGAGCTGTTTTTT	CASSLGDSTGELFF
TRBD1	NA	TRBV27	TRBJ2-7	TGTGCCAGCAGCCAGTACAGGGGGCCCCGGGGCGAGCAGTACTTC	CASSQYRGPRGEQYF
TRBD2	NA	TRBV7-9	TRBJ2-3	TGTGCCAGCAGCTTAACTAGCGGGGTAGATACGCAGTATTTT	CASSLTSGVDTQYF
NA	NA	TRBV5-4	TRBJ2-3	TGTGCCAGCAGCCCCGGGAGCGGGTACCTAACCACAGATACGCAGTATTTT	CASSPGSGYLTTDTQYF
TRBD1	NA	TRBV19	TRBJ1-5	TGTGCCAGTAGCACCTGGGACAGCTCGAATCAGCCCCAGCATTTT	CASSTWDSSNQPQHF